A single sample is the source of the 28 T cell receptor beta chains below, sequenced in a study of blood T cell repertoires in COVID-19. Sequencing used immunoSEQ multiplex PCR; TCRdb keeps in-frame clones, though not all of them. The data contain approximately 100,000 clones, 88% of them singletons. The sample comprised peripheral blood. The receptors were gathered from a woman between 55 and 75 years old with acute or convalescent COVID-19.

The genes are TRBV10-1 and TRBJ1-5, with unresolved D. The CDR3 runs 13 residues. Germline V gene data show CDR1 as WNHNN and CDR2 as SYGVQD (reference sequence). With 6 bases removed from V and 3 bases from J, the gap between germline ends came to 9 bases. The CDR3 DNA is TGCGCCAGCAGCCGGGGATCCAATCAGCCCCAGCATTTT. It specifies CASSRGSNQPQHF.

This chain joins TRBV13 and TRBJ1-4; 8 nucleotides match TRBD1. The germline V gene encodes CDR1 PRHDT and CDR2 FYEKMQ (reference sequence). V was clipped by 5 bases and J by 10 bases; unmatched bases: 9. This CDR3 spans 14 amino acids. The CDR3 region is CASSPGQAYGKLFF. CDR3 DNA: TGTGCCAGCAGCCCGGGACAGGCATATGGAAAACTGTTTTTT.

The J gene is TRBJ1-4, the V gene TRBV6-2 or TRBV6-3; D unclear. There are 15 residues in the CDR3. The V gene lost 0 bases and the J gene lost 8 bases, with 13 bases spanning the gap. The germline gives CDR1 MNHEY, CDR2 SVGEGT. As DNA, the CDR3 is TGTGCCAGCAGTTACTCGTCTCCGCGGGGAGAAAAACTGTTTTTT. Amino acids: CASSYSSPRGEKLFF.

The chain joins TRBV27 to TRBJ1-1, with 9 positions matching TRBD1. This CDR3 contains 18 residues. Germline loops: CDR1 MNHEY, CDR2 SMNVEV (reference sequence). The V and J ends lost 6 bases and 0 bases, in that order; junction bases with no gene match: 14. The CDR3 here is CASRRGNNRQGVNTEAFF. The CDR3 DNA follows: TGTGCCAGCAGGCGGGGGAATAATAGACAGGGGGTGAACACTGAAGCTTTCTTT.

The chain has TRBV7-9 and TRBJ2-3; TRBD2 matches 9 bases. This CDR3 has 17 amino acids. Germline V gene data show CDR1 as SEHNR and CDR2 as FQNEAQ (reference sequence). V shed 1 base and J 4 bases; nucleotides not matched to a gene: 9. CDR3 sequence reads: CASSLGVAGDAADTQYF. The DNA of the CDR3 is TGTGCCAGCAGCTTAGGGGTAGCGGGAGATGCAGCAGATACGCAGTATTTT.

CDR3 nucleotides: TGTGCCAGTACCGGGCAGGGTGTAGGTAAGGGATCTGAAGCTTTCTTT. Translation gives CASTGQGVGKGSEAFF. The chain links TRBV19 to TRBJ1-1; possibly TRBD1 for D (5 bases). CDR3 length: 16 residues. Germline V lookup: CDR1 LNHDA, CDR2 SQIVND (reference sequence). Deletions cut 7 bases from V and 6 bases from J, with 24 bases between.

V usage is TRBV2 and J usage is TRBJ1-3, with D tentatively TRBD1 (6 bases). The V gene's germline CDR1 is SNHLY and CDR2 FYNNEI. The CDR3 sequence is 15 residues long. Trimming removed 4 bases from V and 2 bases from J, with 12 bases in between. The CDR3 DNA reads TGTGCCAGCAGTGTGGGGGCAGCCGCTGGAAACACCATATATTTT. It specifies CASSVGAAAGNTIYF.

The genes are TRBV15 and TRBJ1-4; tentatively, D is TRBD1 (6 bases). Germline V gene sequence: CDR1 LNHNV, CDR2 YYDKDF (reference sequence). V was cut by 7 bases and J by 2 bases, with 14 bases left in between. The CDR3 covers 15 residues. The CDR3 DNA is TGTGCCACCACCAGGGGAGGGAGGACTAATGAAAAACTGTTTTTT. It encodes CATTRGGRTNEKLFF.

Concerning this clone: Different DNA sequences within this sample yield the same CDR3. The chain employs TRBV15 and TRBJ2-7, with D tentatively TRBD2 (5 bases). The CDR3 is made up of 14 amino acids. Trimming pared 0 bases from V and 4 bases from J, leaving 10 bases between. From germline, CDR1 is LNHNV and CDR2 YYDKDF (reference sequence). CDR3 sequence (DNA): TGTGCCACCAGCAGAGACCGAGGGCCTTACGAGCAGTACTTC. Its translation: CATSRDRGPYEQYF.

There are a few counts of this clone. The chain joins TRBV11-2 to TRBJ1-4, with D unresolved. The germline V gene encodes CDR1 SGHAT and CDR2 FQNNGV. V lost 1 base to trimming and J lost 2 bases, with 11 bases between them. The CDR3 has 16 residues. Written as DNA, the CDR3 is TGTGCCAGCAGCTTAGGAGCGGGGAGCACTAATGAAAAACTGTTTTTT. This translates into CASSLGAGSTNEKLFF.

This chain links TRBV7-8 with TRBJ2-5; 14 positions match TRBD2. The CDR3 is 18 amino acids. Per the germline V gene, CDR1 is SGHVS and CDR2 is FQNEAQ. The V gene end was trimmed by 2 bases and the J gene end by 2 bases; junction bases not matched to a gene: 7. The CDR3 spells CASSLSGTSGSSQETQYF. Here the CDR3 DNA reads TGTGCCAGCAGCTTATCAGGGACTAGCGGGAGTTCACAAGAGACCCAGTACTTC.

J is TRBJ2-1 and V is TRBV29-1, with 7 bases identical to TRBD2. Germline lookup yields CDR1 SQVTM and CDR2 ANQGSEA. The length of the CDR3 is 11 residues. CDR3 region: CRGAGANEQFF. Written as DNA, the CDR3 is TGCAGAGGGGCGGGAGCGAATGAGCAGTTCTTC.

The chain uses TRBV7-8 and TRBJ1-1; D is undetermined. The V end lost 4 bases, the J end lost 0 bases, and 6 bases lay between the germline ends. The CDR3 loop spans 13 amino acids. Germline loops: CDR1 SGHVS, CDR2 FQNEAQ. CDR3 region: CASSSTLNTEAFF. The DNA for the CDR3 is TGTGCCAGCAGCTCTACCTTGAACACTGAAGCTTTCTTT.

The CDR3, as DNA: TGCGCCAGCAGCTTCCTAGCGGGAGGGCCGGAGACCCAGTACTTC. This encodes CASSFLAGGPETQYF. The V call is TRBV5-1, the J call TRBJ2-5; 12 nucleotides line up with TRBD2. Trimming took 2 bases from V and 5 from J; bases not matched to a gene: 4. Germline CDR1 and CDR2: SGHRS and YFSETQ. The CDR3 loop spans 15 amino acids.

This rearrangement joins TRBV25-1 to TRBJ2-5; a possible D gene is TRBD1 (5 bases). Trimming removed 4 bases from V and 8 bases from J, with 29 bases in between. The CDR3 consists of 18 residues. From germline, CDR1 is MGHDK and CDR2 SYGVNS. This CDR3 is CASSGPKRALAGRFTQYF. As DNA, the CDR3 is TGTGCCAGCAGTGGGCCTAAAAGGGCTTTGGCAGGGCGCTTTACCCAGTACTTC.

This clone was recorded only once. CDR3 sequence (DNA): TGTGCCAGCAGCCCGCACGGGAACACTGAAGCTTTCTTT. Its translation is CASSPHGNTEAFF. The chain has TRBV6-5 and TRBJ1-1; no definite D call. There are 13 residues in the CDR3. V dropped 6 bases and J dropped 1 base, with 9 bases sitting between them. The germline gives CDR1 MNHEY, CDR2 SVGAGI.

The V gene is TRBV9, the J gene TRBJ2-1; the D gene is possibly TRBD2 (6 bases). V was clipped by 0 bases and J by 7 bases, with 14 bases between them. CDR1 and CDR2 (germline): SGDLS, YYNGEE. This CDR3 spans 15 amino acids. The CDR3 nucleotides read TGTGCCAGCAGCGTAGAAACCGTCGGGGGAAATGAGCAGTTCTTC. It translates to CASSVETVGGNEQFF.

The chain employs TRBV10-1 and TRBJ2-2; D unclear. CDR1 is WNHNN and CDR2 is SYGVQD in the germline V gene (reference sequence). The CDR3 is made up of 15 amino acids. V was pared by 0 bases and J by 6 bases, with 11 bases between. The CDR3 loop is CASSESQLVAGELFF. The CDR3 nucleotides read TGCGCCAGCAGTGAGTCCCAGCTAGTAGCCGGGGAGCTGTTTTTT.

This chain uses TRBV6-1 with TRBJ1-4; D remains unclear. Germline CDR1 and CDR2: MNHNS and SASEGT. Trimming removed 2 bases from V and 8 bases from J, with 12 bases in between. The CDR3 runs 14 residues. CDR3 sequence: CASSEHLVREKLFF. In nucleotides, the CDR3 is TGTGCCAGCAGTGAACATTTAGTAAGAGAAAAACTGTTTTTT.

The V call is TRBV5-5, the J call TRBJ2-7, with 8 bases identical to TRBD1. The CDR3 loop spans 14 amino acids. The V gene end was trimmed by 3 bases and the J gene end by 5 bases; junction bases not matched to a gene: 7. Germline CDR1 and CDR2: SGHKS and YYEKEE (reference sequence). The chain's CDR3 is CASSWKTGADEQYF. Here the CDR3 DNA reads TGTGCCAGCAGCTGGAAGACAGGGGCGGACGAGCAGTACTTC.

This clone appeared once. The genes are TRBV19 and TRBJ2-3; 11 bases are a match to TRBD1. CDR3 length: 13 amino acids. The junction had 3 bases not matched to a gene; V was cut back by 9 bases and J by 4 bases. CDR1 is LNHDA, CDR2 SQIVND, per germline (reference sequence). The chain's CDR3 is CASGQGAADTQYF. The CDR3 nucleotides read TGTGCCAGCGGACAGGGGGCCGCAGATACGCAGTATTTT. Full variable domain (missing parts from reference TRBV19 and TRBJ2-3): DGGITQSPKYLFRKEGQNVTLSCEQNLNHDAMYWYRQDPGQGLRLIYYSQIVNDFQKGDIAEGYSVSREKKESFPLTVTSAQKNPTAFYLCASGQGAADTQYFGPGTRLTVL.

V usage is TRBV11-1 and J usage is TRBJ2-1, with 10 bases fitting TRBD2. The V gene's germline CDR1 is SGHAT and CDR2 FQDESV (reference sequence). Trimming took 5 bases from V and 6 from J; bases not matched to a gene: 4. The CDR3 loop spans 14 amino acids. CDR3 sequence reads: CASSQREGLNEQFF. CDR3 coding DNA: TGTGCCAGCAGCCAGCGGGAGGGCCTCAATGAGCAGTTCTTC.

This clone was seen just once. The chain joins TRBV5-4 to TRBJ2-7; D perhaps matches TRBD1 (6 bases). This CDR3 has 14 amino acids. Trimming took 2 bases from V and 6 from J, leaving 15 bases between them. Per the germline V gene, CDR1 is SGHNT and CDR2 is YYREEE (reference sequence). DNA for the CDR3: TGTGCCAGCAGCTTCGCAGGGGTGAGGGGCGAGCAGTACGTC. It encodes CASSFAGVRGEQYV.

The chain joins TRBV5-4 to TRBJ2-5, with a tentative D call TRBD2 (6 bases). V gave up 4 bases and J gave up 1 base, with 14 bases separating them. Germline CDR1 SGHNT, CDR2 YYREEE (reference sequence). This CDR3 is 15 amino acids long. The CDR3 protein is CASSPETGLQETQYF. The CDR3, as DNA: TGTGCCAGCAGCCCGGAAACGGGACTCCAAGAGACCCAGTACTTC.

The rearrangement uses TRBV6-1 and TRBJ2-3; unclear D gene. V was clipped by 4 bases and J by 2 bases, with 19 bases between them. The CDR3 is 17 residues long. CDR1 is MNHNS, CDR2 SASEGT, per germline. The CDR3 nucleotides are TGTGCCAGCAGTGCCCGGAGAAGCTTCTCCCCCACAGATACGCAGTATTTT. Protein: CASSARRSFSPTDTQYF.

The chain couples TRBV11-2 to TRBJ2-1; 8 nucleotides line up with TRBD1. With 0 bases clipped from V and 10 bases from J, the junction kept 8 bases outside the gene matches. The CDR3 has 15 residues. Looked up from germline, CDR1 is SGHAT and CDR2 is FQNNGV. The CDR3 DNA follows: TGTGCCAGCAGCTTAGATAGCCGGTGGACAGGGGAGCAGTTCTTC. Its protein product is CASSLDSRWTGEQFF. The full variable domain, with the rest looked up from reference TRBV11-2 and TRBJ2-1, is EAGVAQSPRYKIIEKRQSVAFWCNPISGHATLYWYQQILGQGPKLLIQFQNNGVVDDSQLPKDRFSAERLKGVDSTLKIQPAKLEDSAVYLCASSLDSRWTGEQFFGPGTRLTVL.

The chain joins TRBV19 to TRBJ2-7, with 14 bases that match TRBD2. V gave up 3 bases and J gave up 3 bases; unmatched junction bases: 1. CDR3 size: 15 residues. CDR1 is LNHDA, CDR2 SQIVND, per germline (reference sequence). CDR3 protein: CASSMGLAGVYEQYF. The CDR3 nucleotides read TGTGCCAGTAGTATGGGACTAGCGGGGGTCTACGAGCAGTACTTC.

This clone showed up just once. V is TRBV5-1 and J is TRBJ2-2, with unresolved D. The V gene's germline CDR1 is SGHRS and CDR2 YFSETQ. This CDR3 is 14 amino acids long. The V gene lost 1 base and the J gene lost 5 bases, with 9 bases spanning the gap. CDR3 nucleotides: TGCGCCAGCAGCTTGACCAGCGCGACCGGGGAGCTGTTTTTT. Translation gives CASSLTSATGELFF.